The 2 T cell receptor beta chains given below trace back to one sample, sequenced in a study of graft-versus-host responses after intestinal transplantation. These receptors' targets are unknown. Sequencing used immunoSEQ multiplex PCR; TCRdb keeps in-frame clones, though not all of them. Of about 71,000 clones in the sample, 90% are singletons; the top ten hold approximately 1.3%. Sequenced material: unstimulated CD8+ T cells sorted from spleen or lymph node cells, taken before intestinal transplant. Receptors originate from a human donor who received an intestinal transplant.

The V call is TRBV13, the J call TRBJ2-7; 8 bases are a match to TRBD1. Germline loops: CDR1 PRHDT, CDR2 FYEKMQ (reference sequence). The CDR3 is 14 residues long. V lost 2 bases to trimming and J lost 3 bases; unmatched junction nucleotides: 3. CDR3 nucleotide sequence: TGTGCCAGCAGCTTAACGACAGGGGTCTACGAGCAGTACTTC. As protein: CASSLTTGVYEQYF.

The CDR3 region has the DNA TGTGCCAGTAGTATACCAGGGATGGGCAATCAGCCCCAGCATTTT. Translating gives CASSIPGMGNQPQHF. This chain joins TRBV19 and TRBJ1-5, with a weak D call TRBD1 (5 bases). This CDR3 has 15 residues. Trimming left V 2 bases short and J 2 bases short, with 10 bases between. Germline V gene data show CDR1 as LNHDA and CDR2 as SQIVND (reference sequence).